The T cell receptor (beta chain) described here comes from a study of neurological immune-mediated disorders (dated by TCRdb to between 2018 and 2020). Background for the entire study: Peripheral blood TCR-beta repertoires from patients with HTLV-I-associated myelopathy (HAM/TSP), patients with multiple sclerosis, and healthy controls were compared in the study using UMI-based sequencing. Alongside PBMC samples, the set of some 98 TCR-beta libraries contained longitudinal samples, technical triplicates, and paired CD4+ and CD8+ T-cell subsets that had been sorted. The cohort was made up of 68 subjects, consisting of roughly 14 HAM/TSP patients, 35 or so multiple sclerosis patients and 20 healthy controls. What the authors observed across the whole study: TCR clonal expansion was highest in HAM/TSP patients and lowest in MS patients, with MS patients falling below even healthy controls. No identical CDR3 amino acid sequences were found to be shared among expanded clones across subjects, suggesting that TCR-beta repertoires were private in all groups.

Unmatched junction bases come to 7, with V trimmed by 4 bases and J by 6 bases. From its cysteine to its phenylalanine, the CDR3 spans 14 amino acids. Solely the CDR3 DNA is kept, with 42 bases framed from the first base. The germline V gene yields SGHRS for CDR1 and YFSETQ for CDR2. The sample holds many counts of this clonotype. Its antigen is not yet known. Base quality data are lacking; no much larger clone is found one base away. For the unsorted PBMC libraries, 2 million PBMCs were stored in RNAlater at -80 degrees C until RNA extraction and were used to generate the libraries. Peripheral blood was subjected to Ficoll-Hypaque density gradient centrifugation to isolate PBMCs, which were then cryopreserved in liquid nitrogen. cDNA was synthesized by template-switch 5'RACE using a primer with a 10-nucleotide random unique molecular identifier that tagged each TCR transcript. Every sequencing run covered 15-18 subjects and yielded more than 160 million TCR-beta sequences. The RNeasy kit was used for extraction of total RNA. TCR-beta VDJ regions were amplified with primers for the TCR constant region and the 5'RACE anchor, using the KAPA Real-time Library Amplification kit. A first PCR added sample indexes and Illumina adaptors, after which a second PCR increased the library yield. After purification with Ampure beads, the TCR product of roughly 650 bp was size-selected on a 2% E-gel SizeSelection system. Before pooling, libraries had their quality checked on a Bioanalyzer, their concentration measured with Qubit, and their quantity determined with the Kapa Library Quantification kit. Paired-end 2 x 150 bp sequencing of the libraries was performed on an Illumina HiSeq 2500. To increase sequence diversity, about 25-30% phiX was spiked into each library pool. The published analysis was carried out like this. The UMI-based MiGEC pipeline processed quality-filtered reads and removed over 80% of raw TCR sequences during error correction. VDJ genes were aligned to IMGT germline references, and each clonotype was defined by a unique CDR3 amino acid sequence together with V-J genes. Clonal expansion, Shannon diversity and CDR3 relatedness (CalcPairwiseDistances, ClusterSamples) were evaluated with VDJtools, and phylogenetic trees were built with CLCbio workbench. Clones with at least 8 unique UMIs were defined as expanded, with this threshold being based on coefficient-of-variation modelling across technical triplicates. TCRdb took the public reads, trimmed them with fastp at Q25, ran MiXCR for clone calling and kept in-frame beta chains. Rows are combined by CDR3 protein, so each entry shows the most common genes and DNA. The V and J calls, along with clone size, are taken from TCRdb and not from the paper's own processing. The sample yields around 25,000 distinct CDR3 sequences; about an eighth were counted once. The ten top clones hold 16% of the sample.

The sequence was collected from a woman in her thirties or forties with HTLV-1-associated myelopathy (HAM/TSP). The chain joins TRBV5-1 to TRBJ2-1, and 7 junctional nucleotides match TRBD1. Sequenced: PBMCs. The nucleotides read TGCGCCAGCAGCATGGACAGGATGAGCAATGAGCAGTTCTTC. This sequence encodes CASSMDRMSNEQFF.